This T cell receptor beta chain was profiled in a study of beta chain features in type 1 diabetes (dated by TCRdb to the late 2010s). Broadly, across the study: Mean age, gender distribution, total cell number and subset yield did not differ between patients and healthy donors. A total of under 140,000,000 sorted cells were examined across all samples, and the number of cells per subset was strongly correlated with RNA yield. In the study, recently diagnosed type 1 diabetes patients and matched healthy donors were compared on the TCRB repertoires of their sorted circulating CD4+ T cell subsets. Whereas all 30 or so donors provided naive and central memory subsets, regulatory and stem cell-like memory subsets were isolated from just 8 patients and roughly 8 healthy donors.

As regards this clone: Its specific antigen is unknown. No base quality information exists; no much larger clone differs at one position.

From each donor, a single peripheral blood sample of about 100 mL on average was drawn into heparinised tubes. Naive, central memory, regulatory and stem cell-like memory CD4+ T cells were sorted on a BD FACSAria II using a panel including CD45RO, CCR7, CD25, CD127, CD95 and CD27. A purity above 95% was achieved for all sorted populations. PBMCs were separated immediately by Lymphoprep density gradient centrifugation and were stained directly, without being cultured. So that batch effects would be minimized, each experiment stained and sorted samples in pairs, pairing one healthy donor with one patient. The High Capacity cDNA Reverse Transcription Kit was used to reverse transcribe all of the isolated RNA, meaning that expressed TCRB transcripts were what got sequenced. Deep immunoSEQ sequencing was performed on naive, central memory and regulatory T cell samples, with an average of around 3.5 million total reads per sample. Sorted cells were lysed in RLT buffer and RNA was extracted with DNase-treated RNeasy Micro or Mini kits, depending on cell number. To prevent cross-contamination, each cell subset was processed individually, whereas patient and healthy donor samples were processed jointly. Using the immunoSEQ multiplex PCR, TCRB sequences were amplified from cDNA into 87-bp fragments spanning the CDR3 region. Amplicons were sequenced on the Illumina HiSeq platform. The authors' analysis ran thus. Synthetic template baselines were used to correct PCR bias computationally, reads within Hamming distance 2 were collapsed, and singletons that could not be merged were discarded. Reads were aligned against IMGT to assign V, D and J genes, CDR3 length and insertions or deletions at six rearrangement sites. Within each subset, clonotype counts were normalized to sorted cell number, after which true diversity and Gini coefficients were computed with the tcR R package. The overlap coefficient, calculated on TCRB nucleotide sequences, was used to quantify repertoire sharing. As a proxy for the pre-selection repertoire, out-of-frame TCRB sequences from naive cells were analyzed. In TCRdb, the immuneACCESS table is reduced to in-frame sequences with V and J assigned. These tables do not hold every clone; where another copy was compared, an unresolved V gene accounts for under half, and the others remain unexplained. The V and J calls and the clone size are those of that table, but D and trimming were determined from the DNA. The sample yields 250,000 to 300,000 clones; approximately 24% were counted once. The top ten clones comprise around 0.013% of the sample.

V is reduced by 1 base and J by 1 base, leaving a spacing of 11 bases between them. The CDR3 starts with the cysteine, ends with the phenylalanine, and has 15 residues. Only the CDR3 part of the read is kept: 45 bases, read in frame from the first base. The CDR1 and CDR2 encoded by the germline V gene are SGHTA and FQGTGA. Beyond this particular receptor, the publication reports: Because cDNA rather than genomic DNA was sequenced, highly expressing activated cells could have been over-represented, although no difference in activation and CD3 levels was found between groups. PCR may preferentially amplify shorter templates, but because patient and control samples were amplified and corrected together, any resulting skew would affect both groups equally. HLA sub-analyses involved small numbers of individuals, so any influence of HLA type on TCRB rearrangement remained unresolved. Type 1 diabetes patients showed a moderate but significant shortening of TCRB CDR3 length in all four CD4+ subsets. Naive, central memory and regulatory TCRB repertoires appeared to be more similar among patients than among healthy donors. Fewer insertions and more nucleotide deletions at VDJ recombination sites were observed in patients with type 1 diabetes, implying thymic rearrangement abnormalities.

The sequencing input was naive CD4+ T cells from blood. The intended sense of this specimen's cell subset or site label: true naive CD4+ T cells. This TCR was recovered from a woman in her twenties or thirties with type 1 diabetes. The rearranged segments are TRBV7-3 and TRBJ2-7, and the D gene may be TRBD2, 6 bases matching. The CDR3 protein: CASSLRDGTSYEQYF. The DNA is as follows: TGTGCCAGCAGCTTAAGGGACGGGACTTCCTACGAGCAGTACTTC.